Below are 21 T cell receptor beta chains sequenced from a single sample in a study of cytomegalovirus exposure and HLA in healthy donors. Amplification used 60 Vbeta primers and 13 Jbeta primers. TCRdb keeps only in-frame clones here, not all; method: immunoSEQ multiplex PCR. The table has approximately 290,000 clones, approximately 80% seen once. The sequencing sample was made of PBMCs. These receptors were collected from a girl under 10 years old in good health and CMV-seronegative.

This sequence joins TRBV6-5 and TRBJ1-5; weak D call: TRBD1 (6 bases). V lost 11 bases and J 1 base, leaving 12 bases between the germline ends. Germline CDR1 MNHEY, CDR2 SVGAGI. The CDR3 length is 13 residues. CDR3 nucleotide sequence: TGTGCCCACACCGGACAGAGCAATCAGCCCCAGCATTTT. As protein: CAHTGQSNQPQHF.

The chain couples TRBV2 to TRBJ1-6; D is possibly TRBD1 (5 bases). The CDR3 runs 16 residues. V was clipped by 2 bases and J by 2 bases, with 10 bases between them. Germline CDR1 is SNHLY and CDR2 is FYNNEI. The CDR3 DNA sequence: TGTGCCAGCAGTGAATTCGGGGGACCCTATAATTCACCCCTCCACTTT. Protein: CASSEFGGPYNSPLHF.

CDR3 region: CASSLEGWAGELFF. CDR3 DNA sequence: TGCGCCAGCAGCTTAGAGGGTTGGGCCGGGGAGCTGTTTTTT. This sequence joins TRBV5-1 and TRBJ2-2; TRBD2 might be the D (5 bases). This CDR3 spans 14 amino acids. In germline, CDR1 is SGHRS, CDR2 YFSETQ. Trimming took off 2 bases at V and 6 bases at J, with 11 bases between the two ends.

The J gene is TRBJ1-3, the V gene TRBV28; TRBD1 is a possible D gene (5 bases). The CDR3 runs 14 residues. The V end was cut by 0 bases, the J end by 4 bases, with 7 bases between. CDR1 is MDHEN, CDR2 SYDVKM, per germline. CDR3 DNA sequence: TGTGCCAGCAGTTTATGGGGGCAAGGAAACACCATATATTTT. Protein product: CASSLWGQGNTIYF.

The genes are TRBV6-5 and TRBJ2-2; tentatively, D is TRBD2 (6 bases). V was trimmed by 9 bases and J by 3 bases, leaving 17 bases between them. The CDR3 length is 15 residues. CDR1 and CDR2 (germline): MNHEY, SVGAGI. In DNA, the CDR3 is TGTGCCAGGGCGGCCTGGGGGGAATACACCGGGGAGCTGTTTTTT. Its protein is CARAAWGEYTGELFF.

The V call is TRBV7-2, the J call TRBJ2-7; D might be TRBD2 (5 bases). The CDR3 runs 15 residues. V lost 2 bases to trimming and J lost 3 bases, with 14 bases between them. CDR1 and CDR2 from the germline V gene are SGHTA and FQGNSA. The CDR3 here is CASSLLASRYYEQYF. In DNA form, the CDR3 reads TGTGCCAGCAGCTTATTAGCGAGCCGCTACTACGAGCAGTACTTC.

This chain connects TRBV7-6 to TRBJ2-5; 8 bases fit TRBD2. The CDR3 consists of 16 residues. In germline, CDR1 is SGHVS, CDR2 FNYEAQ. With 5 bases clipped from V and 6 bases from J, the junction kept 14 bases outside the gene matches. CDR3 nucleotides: TGTGCCAGCAGCGGGGGACGGGGGGGCGGCGGAAAGACCCAGTACTTC. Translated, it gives CASSGGRGGGGKTQYF.

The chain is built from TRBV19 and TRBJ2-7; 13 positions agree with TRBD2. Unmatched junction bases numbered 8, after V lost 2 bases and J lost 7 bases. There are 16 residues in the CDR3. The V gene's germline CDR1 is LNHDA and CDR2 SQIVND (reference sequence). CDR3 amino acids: CASSITGTSGKREQYF. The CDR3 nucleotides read TGTGCCAGTAGTATAACCGGGACTAGCGGGAAACGGGAGCAGTACTTC.

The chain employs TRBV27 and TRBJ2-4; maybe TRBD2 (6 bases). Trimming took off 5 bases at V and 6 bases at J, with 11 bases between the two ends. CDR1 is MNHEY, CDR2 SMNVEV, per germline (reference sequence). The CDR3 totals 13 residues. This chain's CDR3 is CASSGTLVNIQYF. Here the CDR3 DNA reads TGTGCCAGCAGTGGGACTCTTGTAAACATTCAGTACTTC.

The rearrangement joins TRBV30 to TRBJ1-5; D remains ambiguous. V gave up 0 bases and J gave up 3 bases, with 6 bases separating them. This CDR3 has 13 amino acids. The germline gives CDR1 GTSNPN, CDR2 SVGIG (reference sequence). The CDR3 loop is CAWSVRDNQPQHF. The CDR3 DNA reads TGTGCCTGGAGTGTACGGGACAATCAGCCCCAGCATTTT.

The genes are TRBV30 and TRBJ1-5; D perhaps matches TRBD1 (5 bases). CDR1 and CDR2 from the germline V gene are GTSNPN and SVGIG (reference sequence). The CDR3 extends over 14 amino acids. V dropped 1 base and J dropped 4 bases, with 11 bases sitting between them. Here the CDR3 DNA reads TGTGCCTGGAGTGCCGACAGCGAGAATCAGCCCCAGCATTTT. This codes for CAWSADSENQPQHF.

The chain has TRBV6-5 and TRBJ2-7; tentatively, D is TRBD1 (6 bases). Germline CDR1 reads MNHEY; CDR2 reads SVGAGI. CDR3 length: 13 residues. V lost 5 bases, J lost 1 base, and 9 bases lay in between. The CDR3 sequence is CASSHRASYEQYF. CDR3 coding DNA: TGTGCCAGCAGTCACAGGGCATCCTACGAGCAGTACTTC.

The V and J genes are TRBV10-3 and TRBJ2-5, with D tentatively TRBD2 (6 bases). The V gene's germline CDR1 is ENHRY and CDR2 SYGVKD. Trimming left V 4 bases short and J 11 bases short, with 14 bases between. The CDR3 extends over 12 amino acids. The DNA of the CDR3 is TGTGCCATCAGTGGGCGGGGATATGAGCAGTACTTC. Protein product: CAISGRGYEQYF.

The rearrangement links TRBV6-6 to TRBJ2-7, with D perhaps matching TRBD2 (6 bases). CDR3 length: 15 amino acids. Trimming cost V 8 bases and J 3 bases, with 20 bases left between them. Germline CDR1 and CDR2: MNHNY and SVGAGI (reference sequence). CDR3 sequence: CASCGAEDSDYEQYF. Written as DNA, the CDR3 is TGTGCCAGCTGCGGGGCGGAAGATAGCGACTACGAGCAGTACTTC.

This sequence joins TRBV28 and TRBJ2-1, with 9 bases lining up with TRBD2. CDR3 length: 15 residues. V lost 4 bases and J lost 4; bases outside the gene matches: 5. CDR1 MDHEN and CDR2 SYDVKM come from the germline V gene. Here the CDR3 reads CASSWSGGLYNEQFF. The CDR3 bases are TGTGCCAGCAGTTGGAGCGGGGGGTTATACAATGAGCAGTTCTTC.

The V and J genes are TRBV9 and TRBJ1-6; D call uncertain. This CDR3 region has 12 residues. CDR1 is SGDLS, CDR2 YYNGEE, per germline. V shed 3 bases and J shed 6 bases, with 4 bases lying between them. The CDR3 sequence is CASSAFNSPLHF. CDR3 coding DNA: TGTGCCAGCAGCGCCTTTAATTCACCCCTCCACTTT.

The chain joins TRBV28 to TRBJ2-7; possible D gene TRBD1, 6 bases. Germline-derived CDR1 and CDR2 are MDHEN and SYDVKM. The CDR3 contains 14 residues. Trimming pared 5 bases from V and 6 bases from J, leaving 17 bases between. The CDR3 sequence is CASSLGDKGLEQYF. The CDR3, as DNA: TGTGCCAGCAGTCTTGGGGACAAAGGGCTCGAGCAGTACTTC.

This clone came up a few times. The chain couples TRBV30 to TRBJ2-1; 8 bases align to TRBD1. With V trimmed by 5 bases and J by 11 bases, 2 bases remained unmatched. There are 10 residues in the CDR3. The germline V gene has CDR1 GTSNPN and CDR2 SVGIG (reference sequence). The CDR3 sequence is CAWGDRKQFF. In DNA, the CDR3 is TGTGCCTGGGGGGACAGGAAGCAGTTCTTC.

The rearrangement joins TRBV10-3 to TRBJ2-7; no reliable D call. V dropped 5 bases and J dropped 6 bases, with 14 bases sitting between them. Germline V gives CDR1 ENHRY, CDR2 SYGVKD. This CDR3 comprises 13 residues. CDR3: CAISYLEFREQYF. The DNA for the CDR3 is TGTGCCATCAGTTACTTGGAGTTCCGCGAGCAGTACTTC.

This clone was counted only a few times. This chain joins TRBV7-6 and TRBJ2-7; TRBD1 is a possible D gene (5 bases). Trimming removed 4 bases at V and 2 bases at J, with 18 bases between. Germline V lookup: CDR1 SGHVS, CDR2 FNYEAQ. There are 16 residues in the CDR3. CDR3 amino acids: CASSSQGRAVAYEQYF. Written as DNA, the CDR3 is TGTGCCAGCAGCTCCCAAGGCAGGGCTGTAGCCTACGAGCAGTACTTC.

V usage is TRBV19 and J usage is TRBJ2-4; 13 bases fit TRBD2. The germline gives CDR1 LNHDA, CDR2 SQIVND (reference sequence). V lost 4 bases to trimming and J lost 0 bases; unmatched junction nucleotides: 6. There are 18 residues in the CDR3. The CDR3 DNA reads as TGTGCCAGTAGTACGGGACTAGCGGGGTTAATAGCCAAAAACATTCAGTACTTC. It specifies CASSTGLAGLIAKNIQYF.